Listed below are T cell receptor beta chains from one sample, sequenced in a study of blood T cell repertoires in COVID-19. Sequencing used immunoSEQ multiplex PCR; TCRdb keeps in-frame clones, though not all of them. This table holds fewer than 150,000 clones, approximately 85% found once. What was sequenced was peripheral blood. These receptors originate from a man in his fifties or sixties with acute or convalescent COVID-19. The CDR3 runs from the conserved cysteine through the conserved F or W. The size entry is marked missing in some rows and otherwise reads once, few, many or a size class.

j_gene | abundance | v_gene | CDR3aa
TRBJ2-7 | . | TRBV6-5 | CASTKTGVVDEQYF
TRBJ1-2 | . | TRBV7-8 | CASSLGQNYGYTF
TRBJ2-3 | . | TRBV5-6 | CASSQQGAPTDTQYF
TRBJ2-7 | . | TRBV9 | CASSFSGSSYEQYF
TRBJ1-2 | . | TRBV5-4 | CASSSQGADYGYTF
TRBJ1-2 | . | TRBV6-5 | CASSTGQTMAYGYTF
TRBJ1-2 | . | TRBV6-4 | CASRDPLGTNYGYTF
TRBJ2-7 | . | TRBV5-5 | CASSSRTSTRSYEQYF
TRBJ2-2 | few | TRBV6-5 | CASTGLGNTGELFF
TRBJ2-3 | few | TRBV10-3 | CAIRVGLSTDTQYF
TRBJ2-3 | . | TRBV5-4 | CASSLAHYTDTQYF
TRBJ2-2 | . | TRBV10-1 | CASSRLAGGTGELFF
TRBJ1-4 | . | TRBV30 | CAWSGTGGGEKLFF
TRBJ2-2 | . | TRBV10-2 | CASSERTTGGRELFF
TRBJ2-1 | . | TRBV30 | CAWSVRAGRAVKEQFF
TRBJ1-2 | . | TRBV30 | CAGGRGNYGYTF
TRBJ2-7 | few | TRBV7-6 | CASSPTPMRPQEQYF
TRBJ1-3 | . | TRBV19 | CASNLDSSGNTIYF
TRBJ1-2 | once | TRBV6-5 | CASSYSSGQDYGYTF
TRBJ2-1 | . | TRBV29-1 | CSVVGLAVYNEQFF
TRBJ2-7 | . | TRBV24-1 | CATSDPSGRGTREQYF
TRBJ2-7 | . | TRBV12-5 | CASGLGTALSYEQYF
TRBJ1-1 | . | TRBV29-1 | CSVGIQGDTEAFF
TRBJ2-7 | . | TRBV28 | CASSPSSGIEQYF
TRBJ1-5 | . | TRBV5-4 | CASSLGGGRQPQHF
TRBJ2-3 | . | TRBV13 | CASSLSRSAQYF
TRBJ2-5 | . | TRBV7-9 | CASSPLTGTVYQETQYF
TRBJ1-2 | . | TRBV10-3 | CAASRDIDGYTF
TRBJ1-1 | . | TRBV7-6 | CASSYEGQGVWTEAFF
TRBJ1-2 | . | TRBV3-1/TRBV3-2 | CASSQGRQGAYGYTF
TRBJ1-6 | . | TRBV30 | CAWSGRVRYNSPLHF
TRBJ2-7 | . | TRBV6-2/TRBV6-3 | CASSAGVGEQYF
TRBJ1-1 | . | TRBV5-1 | CASSSGQGVNTEAFF
TRBJ1-2 | . | TRBV30 | CAWSFIRGGRGGYTF
TRBJ1-5 | . | TRBV19 | CASGHGQGAFQPQHF
TRBJ2-3 | . | TRBV9 | CASSAKHRLVTDTQYF
TRBJ1-5 | few | TRBV6-6 | CASSYSQGFQPQHF
TRBJ1-2 | . | TRBV25-1 | CASTDSYGYTF